One and the same sample provided the 13 T cell receptor beta chains below, sequenced in a study of beta chain features in type 1 diabetes. The authors reverse transcribed all of the isolated RNA, so sequencing captured expressed TCRB transcripts. Some clones are missing from TCRdb's copy, which holds only in-frame ones; the method was immunoSEQ multiplex PCR. The repertoire holds roughly 150,000 clones, with about 9.1% as singletons. The sample consisted of central memory CD4+ T cells from blood. The receptors shown here come from a woman younger than 30 in good health.

The gene calls are TRBV7-3 and TRBJ2-3, with a possible D match to TRBD2 (6 bases). Germline V gene lookup returns CDR1 SGHTA and CDR2 FQGTGA. CDR3 length: 13 amino acids. The V end was cut by 5 bases, the J end by 4 bases, with 10 bases between. The CDR3 coding sequence is TGTGCCAGCAGCCCGGGACTTCCAGATACGCAGTATTTT. Amino acids: CASSPGLPDTQYF.

This rearrangement joins TRBV28 to TRBJ1-1; tentatively, D is TRBD1 (5 bases). V lost 6 bases to trimming and J lost 4 bases, with 18 bases between them. Germline assignment: CDR1 MDHEN and CDR2 SYDVKM. The CDR3 runs 15 residues. CDR3 loop: CASSNHGTRGTEAFF. The CDR3 coding sequence is TGTGCCAGCAGCAACCACGGGACTCGGGGCACTGAAGCTTTCTTT.

The chain couples TRBV7-9 to TRBJ2-2; perhaps TRBD1 as D (5 bases). Between the trimmed V and J ends, which lost 5 bases and 0 bases, there was a span of 13 bases. The CDR3 loop spans 16 amino acids. Germline values: CDR1 SEHNR, CDR2 FQNEAQ (reference sequence). The CDR3 reads CASSPDSTSNTGELFF. The CDR3 DNA reads TGTGCCAGCAGCCCAGACAGCACCTCGAACACCGGGGAGCTGTTTTTT.

The table lists this clone with a few counts. This chain uses TRBV4-3 with TRBJ2-7; 10 bases align to TRBD1. The CDR3 runs 17 residues. The V gene end was trimmed by 2 bases and the J gene end by 2 bases; junction bases not matched to a gene: 9. Germline CDR1 reads LGHNA; CDR2 reads YSLEER. In DNA, the CDR3 is TGCGCCAGCAGCCAATCCTATGACAGGGGGCCCACCTACGAGCAGTACTTC. Residues: CASSQSYDRGPTYEQYF.

This clone came up many times. V is TRBV19 and J is TRBJ2-2; weak D call: TRBD1 (5 bases). The CDR3 sequence is 13 residues long. Trimming removed 7 bases at V and 7 bases at J, with 13 bases between. Germline V CDR1 and CDR2: LNHDA, SQIVND (reference sequence). The CDR3 DNA follows: TGTGCCAGTACGCTAAGGGGATACGGGGAGCTGTTTTTT. This translates into CASTLRGYGELFF.

This clone was observed many times. This sequence joins TRBV6-6 and TRBJ2-2; D unresolved. The CDR3 has 14 residues. Germline CDR1 and CDR2: MNHNY and SVGAGI (reference sequence). V was cut by 8 bases and J by 1 base, with 11 bases left in between. The CDR3 sequence is CASVRSENTGELFF. CDR3 nucleotide sequence: TGTGCCAGCGTCAGATCCGAGAACACCGGGGAGCTGTTTTTT.

A few counts support this clone. This chain uses TRBV7-9 with TRBJ1-1; D gene ambiguous. The CDR3 length is 11 residues. Trimming cost V 5 bases and J 7 bases, with 8 bases left between them. From germline, CDR1 is SEHNR and CDR2 FQNEAQ (reference sequence). CDR3 region: CASSKEFEAFF. The DNA for the CDR3 is TGTGCCAGCAGCAAGGAGTTTGAAGCTTTCTTT. Filled out from reference TRBV7-9 and TRBJ1-1, the complete variable domain reads DTGVSQNPRHKITKRGQNVTFRCDPISEHNRLYWYRQTLGQGPEFLTYFQNEAQLEKSRLLSDRFSAERPKGSFSTLEIQRTEQGDSAMYLCASSKEFEAFFGQGTRLTVV.

The chain uses TRBV7-2 and TRBJ2-7; D is unclear. Germline CDR1 and CDR2: SGHTA and FQGNSA. CDR3 length equals 13 residues. V was trimmed by 7 bases and J by 1 base, leaving 11 bases between them. CDR3 DNA: TGTGCCAGCAAATGGAGTGGATCCTACGAGCAGTACTTC. It translates to CASKWSGSYEQYF.

The J gene is TRBJ2-7, the V gene TRBV5-4, with 7 bases fitting TRBD1. V was clipped by 4 bases and J by 6 bases; unmatched bases: 7. The CDR3 extends over 13 amino acids. CDR1 and CDR2 from the germline V gene are SGHNT and YYREEE (reference sequence). CDR3 region: CASSQPQGSEQYF. CDR3 DNA sequence: TGTGCCAGCAGCCAACCACAGGGGAGCGAGCAGTACTTC.

This clone was seen a handful of times. The chain has TRBV4-2 and TRBJ2-2, with 9 positions matching TRBD2. The CDR3 consists of 18 residues. V was pared by 0 bases and J by 4 bases, with 9 bases of the junction left unmatched. Looked up from germline, CDR1 is LGHNA and CDR2 is YNFKEQ. The CDR3 protein is CASSQDFLRGGFTGELFF. CDR3 bases: TGTGCCAGCAGCCAAGATTTTTTGCGGGGGGGCTTCACCGGGGAGCTGTTTTTT.

This clone was detected a few times. This chain uses TRBV18 with TRBJ1-1; D gene unclear. Trimming shortened V by 2 bases and J by 2 bases, and 6 bases separated the two germline ends. Per the germline V gene, CDR1 is KGHSH and CDR2 is LQKENI. The CDR3 extends over 13 amino acids. The DNA for the CDR3 is TGTGCCAGCTCACCAAGCTCCAACACTGAAGCTTTCTTT. This sequence encodes CASSPSSNTEAFF.

In this sample, this clone turned up a few times. The chain carries TRBV4-2 and TRBJ1-1; D unresolved. This CDR3 spans 15 amino acids. V lost 4 bases and J 7 bases, leaving 19 bases between the germline ends. Germline loops: CDR1 LGHNA, CDR2 YNFKEQ. The CDR3 loop reads CASSPSGEEGSEAFF. CDR3 in DNA: TGTGCCAGCAGCCCCTCGGGAGAGGAAGGGAGTGAAGCTTTCTTT.

The V and J genes are TRBV7-2 and TRBJ2-1; TRBD2 matches 8 bases. The CDR3 extends over 16 amino acids. The V gene end was trimmed by 0 bases and the J gene end by 0 bases; junction bases not matched to a gene: 1. Germline V gene data show CDR1 as SGHTA and CDR2 as FQGNSA. The CDR3 reads CASSLAGTSSYNEQFF. CDR3 coding DNA: TGTGCCAGCAGCTTAGCCGGGACTAGCTCCTACAATGAGCAGTTCTTC. Looking up the rest from reference TRBV7-2 and TRBJ2-1 gives the full variable domain: GAGVSQSPSNKVTEKGKDVELRCDPISGHTALYWYRQSLGQGLEFLIYFQGNSAPDKSGLPSDRFSAERTGGSVSTLTIQRTQQEDSAVYLCASSLAGTSSYNEQFFGPGTRLTVL.